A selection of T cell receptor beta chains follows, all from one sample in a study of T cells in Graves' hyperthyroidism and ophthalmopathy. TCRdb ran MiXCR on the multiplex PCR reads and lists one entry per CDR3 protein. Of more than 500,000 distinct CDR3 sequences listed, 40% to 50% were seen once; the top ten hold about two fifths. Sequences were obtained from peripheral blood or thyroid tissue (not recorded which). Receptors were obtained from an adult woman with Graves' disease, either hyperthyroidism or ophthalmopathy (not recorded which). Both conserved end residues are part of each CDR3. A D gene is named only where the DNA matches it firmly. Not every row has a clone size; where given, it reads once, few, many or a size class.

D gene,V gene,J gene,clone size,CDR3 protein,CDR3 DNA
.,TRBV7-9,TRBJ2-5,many,CASSLSLETQYF,TGTGCCAGCAGCTTATCCCTTGAGACCCAGTACTTC
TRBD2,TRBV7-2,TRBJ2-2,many,CASSSLAGRGGELFF,TGTGCCAGCAGCTCGTTAGCAGGGAGGGGTGGGGAGCTGTTTTTT
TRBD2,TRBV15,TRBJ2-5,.,CATSRDPEGGVETQYF,TGTGCCACCAGCAGAGATCCCGAGGGAGGGGTGGAGACCCAGTACTTC
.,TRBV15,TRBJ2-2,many,CATSNPTYTGELFF,TGTGCCACCAGCAACCCGACCTACACCGGGGAGCTGTTTTTT
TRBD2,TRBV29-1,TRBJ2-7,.,CSVLAGDTYEQYF,TGCAGCGTCTTAGCGGGAGATACCTACGAGCAGTACTTC
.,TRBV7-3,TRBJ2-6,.,CASSLNRPGAGANVLTF,TGTGCCAGCAGCTTAAATCGTCCAGGGGCGGGGGCCAACGTCCTGACTTTC
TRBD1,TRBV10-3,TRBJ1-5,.,CAISQQTGVNPPQHF,TGTGCCATCAGTCAACAGACAGGGGTCAATCCGCCCCAGCATTTT
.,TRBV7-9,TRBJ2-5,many,CASRTDGEETQYF,TGTGCCAGCAGAACCGATGGGGAAGAGACCCAGTACTTC
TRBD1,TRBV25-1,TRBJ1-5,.,CASRGRGGGWQPQHF,TGTGCCAGCAGAGGCAGGGGGGGGGGTTGGCAGCCCCAGCATTTT
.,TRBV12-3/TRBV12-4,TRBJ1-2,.,CASSPRGHGYTF,TGTGCCAGCTCCCCGCGGGGGCATGGCTACACCTTC
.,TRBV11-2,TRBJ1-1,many,CASSLGPDRREAFF,TGTGCCAGCAGCTTGGGCCCTGACAGGCGTGAAGCTTTCTTT
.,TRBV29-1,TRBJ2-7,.,CSVEDQFNHEQYF,TGCAGCGTTGAAGATCAGTTTAACCACGAGCAGTACTTC
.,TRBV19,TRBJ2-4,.,CASSWQAGNQYF,TGTGCCAGTAGTTGGCAGGCCGGCAATCAGTACTTC
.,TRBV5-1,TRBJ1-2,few,CASSFEEGGGYTF,TGCGCCAGCAGCTTCGAGGAGGGAGGAGGCTACACCTTC
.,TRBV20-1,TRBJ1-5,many,CSARTLYSNQPQHF,TGCAGTGCAAGGACACTGTATAGCAATCAGCCCCAGCATTTT
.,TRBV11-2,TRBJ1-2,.,CASSDGVHGYTF,TGTGCCAGCAGCGACGGGGTACATGGCTACACCTTC
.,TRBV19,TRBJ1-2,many,CASSSRGLEGYTF,TGTGCCAGTAGTTCTCGGGGATTGGAGGGCTACACCTTC
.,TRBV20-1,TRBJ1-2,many,CSAREGGRDGYTF,TGCAGTGCTAGAGAGGGGGGGAGGGACGGCTACACCTTC
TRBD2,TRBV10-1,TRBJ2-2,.,CASTGLVASTGELFF,TGCGCCAGCACGGGACTAGTGGCCTCTACCGGGGAGCTGTTTTTT
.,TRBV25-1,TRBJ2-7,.,CASSSQRARAYEQYF,TGTGCCAGCAGCTCCCAAAGGGCCAGGGCCTACGAGCAGTACTTC
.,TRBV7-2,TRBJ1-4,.,CASSGRSATNEKLFF,TGTGCCAGCAGCGGGAGAAGCGCAACTAATGAAAAACTGTTTTTT
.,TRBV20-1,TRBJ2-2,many,CSARIQGGTGELFF,TGCAGTGCTAGAATCCAGGGCGGCACCGGGGAGCTGTTTTTT
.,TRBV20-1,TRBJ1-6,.,CSARAEGNRANSPLHF,TGCAGTGCTAGAGCTGAGGGGAACAGAGCTAATTCACCCCTCCACTTT
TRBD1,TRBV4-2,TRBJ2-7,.,CASSQEPGQHEQYF,TGTGCCAGCAGCCAAGAACCGGGACAGCACGAGCAGTACTTC
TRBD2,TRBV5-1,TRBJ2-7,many,CASSPSPKSGSFDEQYF,TGCGCCAGCAGCCCTTCCCCCAAAAGCGGGAGCTTCGACGAGCAGTACTTC
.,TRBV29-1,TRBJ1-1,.,CSSMGRDTEAFF,TGCAGCTCGATGGGACGTGACACTGAAGCTTTCTTT
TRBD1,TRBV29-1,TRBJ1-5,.,CSVSRGTGNQPQHF,TGCAGCGTCTCCCGGGGGACAGGAAATCAGCCCCAGCATTTT
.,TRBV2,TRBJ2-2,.,CASSERHSSDRNIGELFF,TGTGCCAGCAGTGAGCGCCATTCGTCGGACAGAAATATCGGGGAGCTGTTTTTT
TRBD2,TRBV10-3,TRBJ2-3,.,CAIKEGGRAGGTDTQYF,TGTGCCATCAAAGAAGGCGGGAGGGCCGGGGGAACAGATACGCAGTATTTT
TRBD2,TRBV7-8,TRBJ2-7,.,CASSSDSGRGRRVREQYF,TGTGCCAGCAGCAGCGATAGCGGGAGAGGTCGTAGGGTAAGGGAGCAGTACTTC
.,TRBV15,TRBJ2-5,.,CATSRGSLGTLGETQYF,TGTGCCACCAGCAGAGGCAGTCTGGGTACCTTGGGGGAGACCCAGTACTTC
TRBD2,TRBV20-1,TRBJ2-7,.,CSALPTSGTYEQYF,TGCAGTGCTCTTCCGACTAGCGGAACCTACGAGCAGTACTTC
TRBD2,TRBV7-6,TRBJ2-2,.,CASSLGLARDAGELFF,TGTGCCAGCAGCCTCGGACTAGCAAGGGATGCGGGGGAGCTGTTTTTT
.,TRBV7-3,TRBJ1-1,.,CASSPVRDTEAFF,TGTGCCAGCAGCCCAGTCCGTGACACTGAAGCTTTCTTT
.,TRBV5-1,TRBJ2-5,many,CASSDGGRTETQYF,TGCGCCAGCAGCGACGGAGGTAGAACAGAGACCCAGTACTTC
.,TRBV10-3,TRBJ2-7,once,CAISEGVSSYEQYF,TGTGCCATCAGTGAGGGAGTGAGCAGCTACGAGCAGTACTTC
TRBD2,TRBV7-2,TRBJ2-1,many,CASSLAHRTSGDNEQFF,TGTGCCAGCAGCTTAGCGCACAGGACTAGCGGGGACAATGAGCAGTTCTTC
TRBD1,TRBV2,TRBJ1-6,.,CATAGTGVNTPLHF,TGTGCCACAGCCGGGACAGGGGTTAATACACCCCTCCACTTT
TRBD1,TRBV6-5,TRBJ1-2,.,CASSNGQGGNGYTF,TGTGCCAGCAGTAACGGACAGGGCGGGAATGGCTACACCTTC
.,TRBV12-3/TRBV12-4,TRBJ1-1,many,CASSFGGNTEAFF,TGTGCCAGCAGCTTCGGAGGGAACACTGAAGCTTTCTTT
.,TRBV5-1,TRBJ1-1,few,CASRRTADEAFF,TGCGCCAGCAGAAGGACAGCGGACGAAGCTTTCTTT
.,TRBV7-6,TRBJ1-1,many,CASGGVNTEAFF,TGTGCCAGCGGTGGAGTGAACACTGAAGCTTTCTTT
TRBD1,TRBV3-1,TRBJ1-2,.,CASSRDREYGYTF,TGTGCCAGCAGCCGGGACAGGGAGTATGGCTACACCTTC